The TCR beta chain under discussion was sequenced for a study of T cell changes during pregnancy in multiple sclerosis. The V gene's germline CDR1 is KGHSH and CDR2 LQKENI. The J segment lost 4 bases and the V segment lost 1 base, leaving 6 bases of the junction unmatched. The CDR3 runs 17 residues. Sequencing was performed with immunoSEQ multiplex PCR; in TCRdb, only in-frame clones are kept and a portion is missing. The table shows about 57,000 clones, with about 92% occurring only once. The material was CD4+ T cells from peripheral blood mononuclear cells, obtained in the second trimester of pregnancy. This sequence joins TRBV18 and TRBJ2-1; 11 positions agree with TRBD2. The clonotype was recovered from a female donor with multiple sclerosis, enrolled in a pregnancy study. The chain's CDR3 is CASSPRPGTSGYNEQFF. The CDR3 DNA follows: TGTGCCAGCTCACCACGACCAGGGACTAGCGGTTACAATGAGCAGTTCTTC.